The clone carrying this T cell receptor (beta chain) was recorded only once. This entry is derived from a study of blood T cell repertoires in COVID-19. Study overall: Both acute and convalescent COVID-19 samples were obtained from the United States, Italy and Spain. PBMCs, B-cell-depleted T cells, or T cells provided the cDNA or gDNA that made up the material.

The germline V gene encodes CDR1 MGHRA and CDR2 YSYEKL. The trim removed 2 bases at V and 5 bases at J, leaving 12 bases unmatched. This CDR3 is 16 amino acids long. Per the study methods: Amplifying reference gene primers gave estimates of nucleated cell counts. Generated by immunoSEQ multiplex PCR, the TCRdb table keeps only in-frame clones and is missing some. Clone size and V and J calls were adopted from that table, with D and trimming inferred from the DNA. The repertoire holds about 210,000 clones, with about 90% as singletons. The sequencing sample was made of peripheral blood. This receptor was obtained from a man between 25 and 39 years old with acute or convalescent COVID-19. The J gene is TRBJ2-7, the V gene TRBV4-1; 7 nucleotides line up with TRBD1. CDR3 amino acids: CASSQHRGLDNNEQYF. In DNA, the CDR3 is TGCGCCAGCAGCCAACACAGGGGTCTGGATAACAACGAGCAGTACTTC.